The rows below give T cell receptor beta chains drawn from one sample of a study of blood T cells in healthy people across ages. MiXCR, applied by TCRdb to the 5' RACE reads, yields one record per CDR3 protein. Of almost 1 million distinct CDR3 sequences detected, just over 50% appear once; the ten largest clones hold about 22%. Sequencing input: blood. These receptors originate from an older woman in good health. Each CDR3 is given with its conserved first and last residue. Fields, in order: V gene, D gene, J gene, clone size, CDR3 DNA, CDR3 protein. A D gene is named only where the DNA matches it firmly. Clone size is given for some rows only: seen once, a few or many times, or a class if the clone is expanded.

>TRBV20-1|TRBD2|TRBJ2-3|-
TGCAGTGCCTTAGCGGGAGGGCCTACAGATACGCAGTATTTT
CSALAGGPTDTQYF
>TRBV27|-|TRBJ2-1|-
TGTGCCAGCAGTTTCGGGGTTCGTGAGCAGTTCTTC
CASSFGVREQFF
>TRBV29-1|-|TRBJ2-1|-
TGCAGCGGAGTAGCCTACAATAAGCAGTTCTTC
CSGVAYNKQFF
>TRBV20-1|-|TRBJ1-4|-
TGCAGTGCGAACAGTCGGGCAACTAATGAAAAACTGTTTTTT
CSANSRATNEKLFF
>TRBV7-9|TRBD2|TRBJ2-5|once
TGTGCCAGTAGCTTAGCGGGGGGCCTAGCGGTTAACCAAGAGACCCAGTACTTC
CASSLAGGLAVNQETQYF
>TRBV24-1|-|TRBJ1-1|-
TGTGCCACCAGGGGCATTCGGAAGGACACTGAAGCTTTCTTT
CATRGIRKDTEAFF
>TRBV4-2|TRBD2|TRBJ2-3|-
TGTGCCAGCAGCCAATTCGGGAGGGATACGCAGTATTTT
CASSQFGRDTQYF
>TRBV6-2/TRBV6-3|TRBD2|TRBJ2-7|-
TGTGCCACCAGGCGCAGCGGGGGCTCCTACGAGCAGTACTTC
CATRRSGGSYEQYF
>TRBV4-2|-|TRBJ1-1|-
TGTGCCAGCAGCCAAGAGATTGCGAGGACTGAAGCTTTCTTT
CASSQEIARTEAFF
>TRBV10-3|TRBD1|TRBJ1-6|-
TGTGCCATCAGACCTGGACAGGGGGCTTCACCCCTCCACTTT
CAIRPGQGASPLHF
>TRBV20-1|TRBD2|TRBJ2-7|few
TGCAGTGCTTCCCGGGGTGGGGGGGACGCAGTTATTCAGTACTTC
CSASRGGGDAVIQYF
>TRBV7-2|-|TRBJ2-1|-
TGTGCCAGCATGCACCGGGGTAGCGAAGGCCGGTATGAGCAGTTCTTC
CASMHRGSEGRYEQFF
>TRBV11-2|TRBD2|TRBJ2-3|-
TGTGCCAGCAGCTTAGATGTAGCGGGAGGGCCGCGGACAGATACGCAGTATTTT
CASSLDVAGGPRTDTQYF
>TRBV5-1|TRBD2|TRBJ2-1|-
TGCGCCAGCAGCTTGGCCGTCGCGGGAGTAGATGAGCAGTTCTTC
CASSLAVAGVDEQFF
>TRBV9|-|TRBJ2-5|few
TGTGCCAGCAGCGTCGCCCTGGGGGCAGGGGCAAAGACCCAGTACTTC
CASSVALGAGAKTQYF
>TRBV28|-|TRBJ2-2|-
TGTGCCAGCAGTTTAGGCAGGGCCACCGGGGAGCTGTTTTTT
CASSLGRATGELFF
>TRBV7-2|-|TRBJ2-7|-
TGTGCCAGCAGTATGGGACTTCCATCCTACAATGAGCAGTACTTC
CASSMGLPSYNEQYF
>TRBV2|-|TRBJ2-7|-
TGTGCCAGCAGTGACTTAGCGACCAGCTCCTACGAGCAGTACTTC
CASSDLATSSYEQYF
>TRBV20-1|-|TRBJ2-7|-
TGCAGTGCAACGCCTCAGGTGTACTCCTACGAGCAGTACTTC
CSATPQVYSYEQYF
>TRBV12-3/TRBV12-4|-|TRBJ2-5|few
TGTGCCAGCAGTCCAAGACGGGGCTACCAAGAGACCCAGTACTTC
CASSPRRGYQETQYF
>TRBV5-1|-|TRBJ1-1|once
TGCGCCAGCAGCTTGAGACACCAGAACACTGAAGCTTTCTTT
CASSLRHQNTEAFF
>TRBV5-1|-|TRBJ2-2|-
TGCGCCAGCAGCTTTTTCCTGGCAGTCGACACCGGGGAGCTGTTTTTT
CASSFFLAVDTGELFF
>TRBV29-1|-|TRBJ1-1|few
TGCAGCGTTGTAAAGTCGGAGAAGGGAGATGAAGCTTTCTTT
CSVVKSEKGDEAFF
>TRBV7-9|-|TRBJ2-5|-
TGTGCCAGCAGCTTAGGGCTGGGGAGTAGCCACCAAGAGACCCAGTACTTC
CASSLGLGSSHQETQYF
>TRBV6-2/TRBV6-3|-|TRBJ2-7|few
TGTGCCAGCAGTGACCCCGGGGTACCAAAAAGGGACGAGCAGTACTTC
CASSDPGVPKRDEQYF
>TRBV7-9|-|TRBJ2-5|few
TGTGCCAGCAGCTCGTCTCTGAATGAGACCCAGTACTTC
CASSSSLNETQYF
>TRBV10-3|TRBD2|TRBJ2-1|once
TGTGCCATCAGAGAGCTACCGGGACTATTACACAATGAGCAGTTCTTC
CAIRELPGLLHNEQFF
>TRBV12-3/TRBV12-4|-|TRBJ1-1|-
TGTGCCAGCGGCCTTACAAGGGGGTTAGACACTGAAGCTTTCTTT
CASGLTRGLDTEAFF
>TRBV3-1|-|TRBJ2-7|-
TGTGCCAGCAGCCAAGGTGATAGGGACGAGCAGTACTTC
CASSQGDRDEQYF
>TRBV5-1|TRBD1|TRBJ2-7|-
TGCGCCAGCAGCTTGGGGGACAGGACCCGCTCCTACGAGCAGTACTTC
CASSLGDRTRSYEQYF
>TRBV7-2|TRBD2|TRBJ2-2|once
TGTGCCAGCAGCTTACCGGGACTAGCGGGAGTTACCGGGGAGCTGTTTTTT
CASSLPGLAGVTGELFF
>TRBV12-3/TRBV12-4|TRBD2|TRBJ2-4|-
TGTGCCAGCACCTACGGGAGGTGGAGCATTCAGTACTTC
CASTYGRWSIQYF
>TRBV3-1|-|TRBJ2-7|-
TGTGCCAGCAGCCAAATCTCAGGGAACGAGCAGTACTTC
CASSQISGNEQYF
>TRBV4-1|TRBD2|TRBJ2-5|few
TGCGCCAGCAGCCTTACCTCCGGGACTAGCGCTCAAGAGACCCAGTACTTC
CASSLTSGTSAQETQYF
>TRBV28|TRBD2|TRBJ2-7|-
TGTGCCAGTAGCGGGGGTCAGAGGCTTAACGAGCAGTACTTC
CASSGGQRLNEQYF
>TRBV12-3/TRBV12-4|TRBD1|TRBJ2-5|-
TGTGCCAGCAGCCTGGGACAGGGCTCAGAGACCCAGTACTTC
CASSLGQGSETQYF
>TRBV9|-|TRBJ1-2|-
TGTGCCAGCAGCGTTGGGGAACTTAACTATGGCTACACCTTC
CASSVGELNYGYTF
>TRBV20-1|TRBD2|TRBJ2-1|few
TGCAGTGCGAGGAGCGGGAGGACCCACAATGAGCAGTTCTTC
CSARSGRTHNEQFF
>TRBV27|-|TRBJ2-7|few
TGTGCCAGCAGTTTAAAGGGCAGGGGCCACGAGCAGTACTTC
CASSLKGRGHEQYF
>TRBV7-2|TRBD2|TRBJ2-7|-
TGTGTCAGCAGCTTAGCGGCTAGCGGGACCGAGCAGTACTTC
CVSSLAASGTEQYF
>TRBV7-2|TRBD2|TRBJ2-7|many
TGTGCCAGCAGCCCCCGACTAGCGGGAGAGCAGTACTTC
CASSPRLAGEQYF
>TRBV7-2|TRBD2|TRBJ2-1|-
TGTGCCGGCAGCTTAGTCTCAGGGAGGGTCTACAATGAGCAGTTCTTC
CAGSLVSGRVYNEQFF
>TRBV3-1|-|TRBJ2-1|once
TGTGCCAGCAGCAAGGGTCTGCCTTCCTACAATGAGCAGTTCTTC
CASSKGLPSYNEQFF
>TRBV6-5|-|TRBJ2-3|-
TGTGCCAGCAGGGGGCCGAGCCTTACGGGACCGCAGTATTTT
CASRGPSLTGPQYF
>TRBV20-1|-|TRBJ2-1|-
TGCAGTGCTAGAGATACGAGCGACCTATACAATGAGCAGTTCTTC
CSARDTSDLYNEQFF
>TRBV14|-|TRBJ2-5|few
TGTGCCAGCAGCCCTCAAGGAGGAAAGACCCAGTACTTC
CASSPQGGKTQYF
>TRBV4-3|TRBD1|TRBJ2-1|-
TGCGCCAGCAGCCAAGGGCCGGGACAGGGTTACCATGAGCAGTTCTTC
CASSQGPGQGYHEQFF
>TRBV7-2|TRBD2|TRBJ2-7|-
TGTGCCAGCAGTCTGAGACGGACTAGCGGGAGTTTCAACGAGCAGTACTTC
CASSLRRTSGSFNEQYF
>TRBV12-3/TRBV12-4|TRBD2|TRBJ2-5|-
TGTGCCAGCAGTTCTTGGACTAGCGGCGAAGAGACCCAGTACTTC
CASSSWTSGEETQYF
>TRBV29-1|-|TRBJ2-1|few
TGCAGCGTTGATCGCAGTCTAGCCCCCCAAATGATCAATGAGCAGTTCTTC
CSVDRSLAPQMINEQFF
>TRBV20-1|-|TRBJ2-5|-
TGCAGTGCTAGTGGCAGGATAGCCGAAGAGACCCAGTACTTC
CSASGRIAEETQYF
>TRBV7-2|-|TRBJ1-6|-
TGTGCCAGCAGCCCACGGACAGTAGGGATTGGTTCACCCCTCCACTTT
CASSPRTVGIGSPLHF
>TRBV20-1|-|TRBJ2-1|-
TGCAGTGCTAGAGTGATTGGGCGGCGCCGGGCGGATGAGCAGTTCTTC
CSARVIGRRRADEQFF
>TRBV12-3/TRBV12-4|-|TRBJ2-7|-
TGTGCCAGCAGTTTATTAGGGTATAAGGATAGTACCTACGAGCAGTACTTC
CASSLLGYKDSTYEQYF
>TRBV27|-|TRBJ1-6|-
TGTGCCAGCAGTTTAGAGGGGATTTGGGGTTCACCCCTCCACTTT
CASSLEGIWGSPLHF